Included here is one T cell receptor (beta chain) sequence, with context. There is no known antigen for this receptor. Nothing much larger sits one base from this clone, and base qualities are not available. The trial excluded patients who had a history of autoimmune disease or were on systemic immunosuppression. Peripheral blood for TCR sequencing was collected from all dose cohorts at baseline, on cycle 4 day 1, and on cycle 7 day 1. The samples were drawn from a first-in-human, open-label, multicenter phase I dose-escalation trial of ivuxolimab. Adults with locally advanced or metastatic melanoma, renal cell, hepatocellular, or head and neck squamous cell carcinoma were enrolled in the trial. Before TCR sequencing, CD4+ and CD8+ T cells were separately sorted from peripheral blood. This sample stems from a study of OX40 agonist ivuxolimab in advanced cancers. Turning to the overall study: The costimulatory receptor OX40 (CD134) was targeted by ivuxolimab, a fully human IgG2 agonistic monoclonal antibody. Patients were allowed to have had prior anti-PD-1, anti-PD-L1 or anti-CTLA-4 therapy, and approximately 40% of the dose-escalation patients had been treated with checkpoint inhibitors. Peripheral TCRbeta sequencing aimed to test whether ivuxolimab altered TCR sequence diversity and caused clonal T-cell expansion. Of the 50 to 55 patients in dose escalation, 19 had hepatocellular carcinoma, approximately 15 had melanoma, 9 had renal cell carcinoma and 9 had head and neck cancer. The dose-escalation cohort was around 84% male with a mean age of approximately 60 years, ranging from about 23 to 85. Partial responses occurred in three dose-escalation patients: two with cutaneous melanoma and one with hepatocellular carcinoma. Intravenous ivuxolimab was administered to patients every 2 weeks at six dose levels: 0.01, 0.1, 0.3, 1.5, 3 and 10 mg/kg. The paper covers the monotherapy dose-escalation part of the phase I ivuxolimab trial, which included N of about 51 patients.

Results the study describes overall, beyond this receptor: After ivuxolimab, CD8+ T cells had more expanded clones than CD4+ T cells on average. In partial responders in the 0.1-3.0 mg/kg groups, normalized peripheral clonal expansion was found to be among the lowest, especially among CD8+ T cells. The antigen specificity of the clonally expanded peripheral T cells was not determined. At doses from 0.1 to 3.0 mg/kg, clonal expansion was seen in both CD4+ and CD8+ blood T cells between baseline and week 6. Low levels of normalized T-cell clonal expansion were also shown by some nonresponding patients.

Genomic DNA was extracted from sorted cells for sequencing of the TCRbeta CDR3 region. The immunoSEQ Assay was used for sequencing of TCRbeta CDR3 regions. In TCRdb, the immuneACCESS table is reduced to in-frame sequences with V and J assigned. These tables do not hold every clone; where another copy was compared, an unresolved V gene accounts for under half, and the others remain unexplained. The sample has roughly 65,000 clones on record, around four fifths of them singletons. The ten most abundant clones make up around 2% of the sample. From the cysteine through the phenylalanine, the CDR3 covers 15 amino acids. Only the CDR3 portion is preserved as DNA: 45 bases, with reading frame beginning at the first base. V gives up 5 bases and J gives up 2 bases, and the segment between their germline ends measures 13 bases. CDR1 and CDR2 are drawn from the germline V gene: MGHRA, YSYEKL.

The sequence came from an adult with an advanced solid tumor such as melanoma, head and neck, liver or kidney cancer. In this chain, TRBV4-1 is recombined with TRBJ1-5; the D gene is unclear. Sequenced material: CD4+ or CD8+ T cells sorted from blood, taken in a trial of the OX40 agonist ivuxolimab. The CDR3 in this case is CASSLQEKGNQPQHF. Read as DNA, the sequence is TGCGCCAGCAGCTTGCAGGAGAAGGGCAATCAGCCCCAGCATTTT.